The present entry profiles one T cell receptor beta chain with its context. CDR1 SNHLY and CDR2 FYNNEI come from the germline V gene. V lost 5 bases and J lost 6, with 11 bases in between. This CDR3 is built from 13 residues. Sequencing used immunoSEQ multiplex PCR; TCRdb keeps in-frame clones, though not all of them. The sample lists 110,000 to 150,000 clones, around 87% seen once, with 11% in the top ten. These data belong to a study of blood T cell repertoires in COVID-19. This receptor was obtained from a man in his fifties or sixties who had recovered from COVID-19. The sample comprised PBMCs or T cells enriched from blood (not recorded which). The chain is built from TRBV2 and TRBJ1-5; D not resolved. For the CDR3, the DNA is TGTGCCAGCAGTCCGCAGGTTGGTCAGCCCCAGCATTTT. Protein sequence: CASSPQVGQPQHF. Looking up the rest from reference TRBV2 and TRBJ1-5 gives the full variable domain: EPEVTQTPSHQVTQMGQEVILRCVPISNHLYFYWYRQILGQKVEFLVSFYNNEISEKSEIFDDQFSVERPDGSNFTLKIRSTKLEDSAMYFCASSPQVGQPQHFGDGTRLSIL.